This T cell receptor beta chain was identified during a study of cytomegalovirus exposure and HLA in healthy donors. General observations from the study: Researchers catalogued 164 TCR beta chains as cytomegalovirus-associated. It was reported in a later analysis that an Asian-associated ancestry cluster showed fewer N-insertions than the roughly 620-donor mean. On later analysis, the bulk of CMV-associated TCR beta chains appeared to be HLA-restricted.

13 Jbeta primers and 60 Vbeta primers were used for the PCR. Clones were sequenced by immunoSEQ multiplex PCR, and TCRdb holds only the in-frame ones, with some missing. The data contain roughly 150,000 clones, 75% of them singletons. CDR3 length equals 11 residues. CDR1 and CDR2 from the germline V gene are SQVTM and ANQGSEA. V was shortened by 6 bases and J by 5 bases, with 11 bases between the two germline ends. As to this clone: No antigen is known for it.

The sequence was collected from a man between 18 and 29 years old in good health and CMV-seropositive. V and J are TRBV29-1 and TRBJ2-7; D possibly corresponds to TRBD2 (6 bases). Specimen: PBMCs. CDR3 loop: CSVRGTHEQYF. CDR3 nucleotides: TGCAGCGTACGCGGGACGCACGAGCAGTACTTC.